The clone carrying this TCR beta chain was counted only a few times. This sample is drawn from a study of blood T cell repertoires in COVID-19. Study in general: There were acute and convalescent COVID-19 samples, and they came from the United States, Italy and Spain.

The CDR3 runs 13 residues. V was clipped by 6 bases and J by 8 bases; unmatched bases: 8. The V gene's germline CDR1 is MNHEY and CDR2 SMNVEV (reference sequence). Profiled with immunoSEQ multiplex PCR; TCRdb holds only in-frame clones, not every one. The sample lists about 78,000 clones, about 90% occurring once. The sequenced sample consisted of peripheral blood. This TCR was sampled from a woman aged 45-59 years in a cohort sampled during active COVID-19. This chain uses TRBV27 with TRBJ2-5; 8 positions agree with TRBD2. The CDR3 sequence is CASRQLAVDTQYF. The CDR3, as DNA: TGTGCCAGCAGGCAACTAGCGGTGGACACCCAGTACTTC.